A single sample gave rise to the 21 T cell receptor beta chains below, sequenced in a study of blood T cell repertoires in COVID-19. Assay used: immunoSEQ multiplex PCR; TCRdb lists only in-frame clones, some missing. The sample lists about 68,000 clones, about four fifths occurring once. The sequenced sample was peripheral blood. Receptor source: a woman in her sixties with acute or convalescent COVID-19.

The rearrangement links TRBV5-1 to TRBJ1-6; D call uncertain. Trimming pared 0 bases from V and 8 bases from J, leaving 6 bases between. The CDR3 consists of 13 residues. Germline CDR1 and CDR2: SGHRS and YFSETQ. The DNA for the CDR3 is TGCGCCAGCAGCTTGGGGGGAGATTCACCCCTCCACTTT. It encodes CASSLGGDSPLHF. The complete variable domain, with remaining parts taken from reference TRBV5-1 and TRBJ1-6, reads KAGVTQTPRYLIKTRGQQVTLSCSPISGHRSVSWYQQTPGQGLQFLFEYFSETQRNKGNFPGRFSGRQFSNSRSEMNVSTLELGDSALYLCASSLGGDSPLHFGNGTRLTVT.

The chain recombines TRBV30 with TRBJ1-5; 7 bases are shared with TRBD1. J was trimmed by 1 base and V by 2 bases; bases with no gene match: 8. CDR3 length: 16 residues. Germline V CDR1 and CDR2: GTSNPN, SVGIG (reference sequence). The CDR3 DNA reads TGTGCCTGGAGTAGGACAGGTCTTTCGAGCAATCAGCCCCAGCATTTT. This translates into CAWSRTGLSSNQPQHF. Drawing the rest from reference TRBV30 and TRBJ1-5, the complete variable domain is SQTIHQWPATLVQPVGSPLSLECTVEGTSNPNLYWYRQAAGRGLQLLFYSVGIGQISSEVPQNLSASRPQDRQFILSSKKLLLSDSGFYLCAWSRTGLSSNQPQHFGDGTRLSIL.

The rearrangement joins TRBV2 to TRBJ2-2; possibly TRBD2 for D (5 bases). This CDR3 is 15 amino acids long. Per germline, CDR1 SNHLY and CDR2 FYNNEI. The V gene lost 2 bases and the J gene lost 7 bases, with 14 bases spanning the gap. The DNA for the CDR3 is TGTGCCAGCAGTGAATTGGGAGTAGGAGTCGGGGAGCTGTTTTTT. Protein sequence: CASSELGVGVGELFF. The entire variable domain, with the rest obtained from reference TRBV2 and TRBJ2-2, is as follows: EPEVTQTPSHQVTQMGQEVILRCVPISNHLYFYWYRQILGQKVEFLVSFYNNEISEKSEIFDDQFSVERPDGSNFTLKIRSTKLEDSAMYFCASSELGVGVGELFFGEGSRLTVL.

V gene TRBV18 combines with J gene TRBJ2-5; 7 bases agree with TRBD1. The germline gives CDR1 KGHSH, CDR2 LQKENI. V shed 8 bases, J shed 4 bases, and the junction held 16 bases outside the gene matches. This CDR3 has 16 amino acids. The CDR3 region has the DNA TGTGCCAGCACACAGTGCCTCCCAGGGACAGTAGAGACCCAGTACTTC. Translation gives CASTQCLPGTVETQYF.

The chain has TRBV12-3 or TRBV12-4 and TRBJ1-4; a weak D match, TRBD1 (6 bases). There are 12 residues in the CDR3. V was cut by 5 bases and J by 13 bases, with 14 bases left in between. In DNA form, the CDR3 reads TGTGCCAGCAGTCCCTTAAGGGGGGGACTGTTTTTT. Protein product: CASSPLRGGLFF.

This chain uses TRBV29-1 with TRBJ1-1; no definite D call. With 6 bases removed from V and 3 bases from J, the gap between germline ends came to 5 bases. The CDR3 has 10 residues. In germline, CDR1 is SQVTM, CDR2 ANQGSEA. The CDR3, as DNA: TGCAGCGTCCGGGACACTGAAGCTTTCTTT. Translated, it gives CSVRDTEAFF.

The chain carries TRBV27 and TRBJ2-5; the D gene is possibly TRBD1 (6 bases). The V end was cut by 1 base, the J end by 7 bases, with 13 bases between. There are 14 residues in the CDR3. Germline V gene data show CDR1 as MNHEY and CDR2 as SMNVEV (reference sequence). The chain's CDR3 is CASSLLAGAGTQYF. CDR3 sequence (DNA): TGTGCCAGCAGTTTATTGGCAGGGGCAGGGACCCAGTACTTC.

This clone was observed at least ten times. V and J are TRBV3-1 (or the pseudogene TRBV3-2) and TRBJ2-3; 9 bases align to TRBD1. V shed 3 bases and J 2 bases; nucleotides not matched to a gene: 9. This CDR3 is built from 17 residues. Germline V gives CDR1 LGHDT, CDR2 YNNKEL (reference sequence). CDR3: CASSQRTGATSTDTQYF. For the CDR3, the DNA is TGTGCCAGCAGCCAGAGGACAGGGGCCACCTCCACAGATACGCAGTATTTT.

This clone was observed once. This chain joins TRBV27 and TRBJ1-5; a weak D match, TRBD1 (6 bases). From germline, CDR1 is MNHEY and CDR2 SMNVEV (reference sequence). The CDR3 loop spans 16 amino acids. Trimming took 8 bases from V and 6 from J, leaving 23 bases between them. As DNA, the CDR3 is TGTGCCAGCTCTCCTCTGGGGGCGAGTGGCAGTCAGCCCCAGCATTTT. Protein product: CASSPLGASGSQPQHF.

This clone was detected only a few times. V and J are TRBV5-1 and TRBJ2-1, with a possible D match to TRBD2 (6 bases). Between the trimmed V and J ends, which lost 7 bases and 7 bases, there was a span of 9 bases. The germline CDR1 and CDR2 sequences are SGHRS and YFSETQ. The CDR3 contains 11 residues. The CDR3: CASGRGNEQFF. The CDR3 DNA sequence: TGCGCCAGCGGGCGGGGAAATGAGCAGTTCTTC.

V usage is TRBV7-9 and J usage is TRBJ1-3; 8 positions match TRBD1. Germline CDR1 SEHNR, CDR2 FQNEAQ (reference sequence). V was clipped by 4 bases and J by 2 bases; unmatched bases: 10. This CDR3 contains 17 residues. CDR3 nucleotide sequence: TGTGCCAGCAGCTCCCCTTTCGACAGGGGACCTGGAAACACCATATATTTT. This sequence encodes CASSSPFDRGPGNTIYF.

The chain uses TRBV25-1 and TRBJ1-2; TRBD1 is a possible D gene (5 bases). Germline V gives CDR1 MGHDK, CDR2 SYGVNS. The ends were cut back, 0 bases at V and 5 bases at J, with 16 bases in the middle. This CDR3 is built from 16 residues. The CDR3: CASSEYGGAPGYGYTF. The CDR3 DNA reads TGTGCCAGCAGTGAATATGGCGGGGCTCCGGGGTATGGCTACACCTTC.

Written as DNA, the CDR3 is TGTGCCAGCGGGTACAGGGTGGGGTATGAGCAGTTCTTC. Amino acid sequence: CASGYRVGYEQFF. The chain couples TRBV6-6 to TRBJ2-1; the D gene is possibly TRBD1 (6 bases). V was cut by 8 bases and J by 8 bases, with 16 bases left in between. This CDR3 region has 13 residues. CDR1 MNHNY and CDR2 SVGAGI come from the germline V gene (reference sequence).

V usage is TRBV5-1 and J usage is TRBJ1-1; no clear D. Germline V gene sequence: CDR1 SGHRS, CDR2 YFSETQ. V lost 3 bases and J 1 base, leaving 13 bases between the germline ends. This CDR3 contains 15 residues. CDR3 sequence reads: CASSSGIQQNTEAFF. The CDR3, as DNA: TGCGCCAGCAGCTCGGGGATTCAGCAGAACACTGAAGCTTTCTTT.

This rearrangement joins TRBV19 to TRBJ2-1, with D hard to call. CDR3 length: 14 amino acids. The germline V gene encodes CDR1 LNHDA and CDR2 SQIVND (reference sequence). V lost 1 base, J lost 10 bases, and 14 bases lay in between. CDR3 bases: TGTGCCAGTAGTATAGCGGGTGCTCTCGGGGAGCAGTTCTTC. This encodes CASSIAGALGEQFF.

The rearrangement joins TRBV11-2 to TRBJ1-1, with D uncertain. The CDR3 length is 13 residues. The V end lost 1 base, the J end lost 6 bases, and 9 bases lay between the germline ends. Germline-derived CDR1 and CDR2 are SGHAT and FQNNGV. The CDR3 DNA follows: TGTGCCAGCAGCTTAGGTAGCATAGCTGAAGCTTTCTTT. Amino acids: CASSLGSIAEAFF. The full variable domain, with the rest looked up from reference TRBV11-2 and TRBJ1-1, is EAGVAQSPRYKIIEKRQSVAFWCNPISGHATLYWYQQILGQGPKLLIQFQNNGVVDDSQLPKDRFSAERLKGVDSTLKIQPAKLEDSAVYLCASSLGSIAEAFFGQGTRLTVV.

The rearrangement uses TRBV27 and TRBJ1-6; D remains unclear. Trimming removed 3 bases from V and 0 bases from J, with 12 bases in between. Germline V gene lookup returns CDR1 MNHEY and CDR2 SMNVEV (reference sequence). This CDR3 has 17 residues. CDR3: CASSFLGGSSYNSPLHF. CDR3 DNA sequence: TGTGCCAGCAGTTTCTTGGGCGGGAGCTCCTATAATTCACCCCTCCACTTT.

This clone was found a few times. In the same sample, other DNA sequences code for this CDR3. The chain links TRBV6-4 to TRBJ2-3, with 7 nucleotides matching TRBD2. The germline V gene has CDR1 MRHNA and CDR2 SNTAGT. V lost 0 bases, J lost 0 bases, and 0 bases stayed unmatched. This CDR3 spans 15 amino acids. CDR3: CASSDSAGSTDTQYF. The DNA of the CDR3 is TGTGCCAGCAGTGACTCAGCGGGGAGCACAGATACGCAGTATTTT.

This chain joins TRBV5-1 and TRBJ2-6, with TRBD1 matching 7 bases. The trim removed 3 bases at V and 2 bases at J, leaving 11 bases unmatched. Germline V gene data show CDR1 as SGHRS and CDR2 as YFSETQ. The CDR3 covers 18 residues. CDR3 sequence: CASSSRATTGTGANVLTF. DNA for the CDR3: TGCGCCAGCAGCTCCCGCGCTACGACAGGGACTGGGGCCAACGTCCTGACTTTC.

The chain recombines TRBV27 with TRBJ2-7, with D tentatively TRBD1 (6 bases). CDR3 length: 14 amino acids. Looked up from germline, CDR1 is MNHEY and CDR2 is SMNVEV (reference sequence). V was trimmed by 5 bases and J by 3 bases, leaving 14 bases between them. CDR3 in DNA: TGTGCCAGCAGTCCAATCGGACAGAACTACGAGCAGTACTTC. Encoded protein: CASSPIGQNYEQYF.

The chain employs TRBV27 and TRBJ1-5; D is unclear. This CDR3 is built from 14 residues. Trimming took 6 bases from V and 7 from J, leaving 16 bases between them. Germline-derived CDR1 and CDR2 are MNHEY and SMNVEV (reference sequence). DNA for the CDR3: TGTGCCAGCAGACCCGGTGGTCGTAAGCAGCCCCAGCATTTT. The encoded protein is CASRPGGRKQPQHF.